This T cell receptor beta chain stems from a study of technical replicates of blood from a handful of donors. Here immunoSEQ multiplex PCR was the method, and the copy in TCRdb shows in-frame clones only, minus some. Here the sample spans about 100,000 clones, around 95% being singletons. The V end was cut by 2 bases, the J end by 1 base, with 5 bases between. CDR3 size: 14 residues. CDR1 and CDR2 (germline): MRHNA, SNTAGT. This receptor was taken from a human donor in good health. The sample was T cells isolated from PBMCs. The chain has TRBV6-4 and TRBJ2-2; no firm D call. The CDR3 protein is CASSDGRNTGELFF. The CDR3 nucleotides are TGTGCCAGCAGTGACGGGCGGAACACCGGGGAGCTGTTTTTT.